This paragraph covers one T cell receptor beta chain sequence. The source of the sample is a study of shared T cell receptors in the human thymus. Sequenced by immunoSEQ multiplex PCR; TCRdb stores in-frame clones only, minus some. Of more than 550,000 clones in the sample, roughly 88% were seen once. These data were likewise used in another study, on human thymus T cells. That report adds: Infants, healthy and Finnish, who were having corrective surgery for congenital heart defects served as donors. Thymic material originated from resections removed in the course of corrective heart surgery. Thymic and blood repertoires showed apparently biased V and J gene usage. Unrelated individuals had highly overlapping thymic repertoires, as reported in related research.

Sequences were obtained from thymocytes. This clonotype was sampled from a girl less than two years old with a congenital heart defect.

The DNA of the CDR3 is TGCGCCAGCAGCGCAAGGACTAGCGGGGGAAACACAGATACGCAGTATTTT. It is translated as CASSARTSGGNTDTQYF. This sequence joins TRBV5-1 and TRBJ2-3; TRBD2 aligns across 13 bases. The CDR3 covers 17 residues. The germline gives CDR1 SGHRS, CDR2 YFSETQ. V lost 4 bases, J lost 2 bases, and 7 bases stayed unmatched.